This section outlines one T cell receptor (beta chain) sequence together with its context. What it recognizes is unknown. This entry is derived from a study of OX40 agonist ivuxolimab in advanced cancers. On the study more broadly: The mean age was roughly 60 years, ranging from roughly 23 to 90, with over 70% of participants male. Study findings and constraints: Among expanded peripheral T cells, antigen specificity went undetermined. Low normalized T-cell clonal expansion was additionally recorded for some nonresponders. In general, CD8+ T cells held more expanded clones than CD4+ did, on average.

From germline, CDR1 is SGHRS and CDR2 YFSETQ. CDR3 size: 15 residues. The J segment lost 3 bases and the V segment lost 4 bases, leaving 8 bases of the junction unmatched. Repertoires were generated with immunoSEQ multiplex PCR, while TCRdb's copy carries only in-frame clones and drops some. This sample has 45,000 to 55,000 clones; 87% occur once, and the top ten carry 13% to 15%. The sequence was collected from an adult with an advanced solid tumor such as melanoma, head and neck, liver or kidney cancer. Sequencing was performed on CD4+ or CD8+ T cells sorted from blood, taken in a trial of the OX40 agonist ivuxolimab. V gene TRBV5-1 combines with J gene TRBJ2-7, with TRBD2 matching over 9 bases. The CDR3 DNA reads as TGCGCCAGCAGCGTCTTAGCGGGAGAACTCTACGAGCAGTACTTC. As protein: CASSVLAGELYEQYF.